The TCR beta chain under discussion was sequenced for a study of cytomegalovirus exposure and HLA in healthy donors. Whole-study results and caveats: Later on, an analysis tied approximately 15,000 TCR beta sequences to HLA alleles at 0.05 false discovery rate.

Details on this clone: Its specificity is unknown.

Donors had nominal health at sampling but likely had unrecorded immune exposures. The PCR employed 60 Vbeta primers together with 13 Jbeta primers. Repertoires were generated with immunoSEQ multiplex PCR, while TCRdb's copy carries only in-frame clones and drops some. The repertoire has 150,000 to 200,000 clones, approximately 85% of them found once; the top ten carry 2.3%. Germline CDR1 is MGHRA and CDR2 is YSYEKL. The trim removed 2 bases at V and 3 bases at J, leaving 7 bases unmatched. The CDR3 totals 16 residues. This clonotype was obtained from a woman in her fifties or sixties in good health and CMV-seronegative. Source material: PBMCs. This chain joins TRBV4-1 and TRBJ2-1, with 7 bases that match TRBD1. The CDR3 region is CASSQLQGTDYNEQFF. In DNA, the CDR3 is TGCGCCAGCAGCCAATTACAAGGGACAGACTACAATGAGCAGTTCTTC.